The subject of this entry is one TCR beta chain. The data derive from a study of blood T cell repertoires in COVID-19. Study context: Some COVID-19 samples were acute and others convalescent; all came from the United States, Italy and Spain. PBMCs, B-cell-depleted T cells, or T cells were the source of the cDNA or gDNA that made up the material.

In the original workflow: Reference gene primer amplification in the assay estimated nucleated cell counts. Repertoires were generated with immunoSEQ multiplex PCR, while TCRdb's copy carries only in-frame clones and drops some. V and J calls plus clone size are reproduced from that table; the DNA served to infer D and trimming. The sample includes some 270,000 clones, 75% to 90% seen only once; the top ten take roughly 9.6%. The TCR sequence derives from a woman in her 70s with acute or convalescent COVID-19. Sequenced sample: peripheral blood.

The CDR3 DNA sequence: TGTGCCAGCAGCTTGGACAGGGGTGAGACCCAGTACTTC. Its protein is CASSLDRGETQYF. The chain joins TRBV5-4 to TRBJ2-5; 7 bases match TRBD1. Germline CDR1 SGHNT, CDR2 YYREEE (reference sequence). This CDR3 has 13 residues. V was pared by 0 bases and J by 5 bases, with 1 base of the junction left unmatched. Combining the CDR3 with reference TRBV5-4 and TRBJ2-5 gives the whole variable domain ETGVTQSPTHLIKTRGQQVTLRCSSQSGHNTVSWYQQALGQGPQFIFQYYREEENGRGNFPPRFSGLQFPNYSSELNVNALELDDSALYLCASSLDRGETQYFGPGTRLLVL.